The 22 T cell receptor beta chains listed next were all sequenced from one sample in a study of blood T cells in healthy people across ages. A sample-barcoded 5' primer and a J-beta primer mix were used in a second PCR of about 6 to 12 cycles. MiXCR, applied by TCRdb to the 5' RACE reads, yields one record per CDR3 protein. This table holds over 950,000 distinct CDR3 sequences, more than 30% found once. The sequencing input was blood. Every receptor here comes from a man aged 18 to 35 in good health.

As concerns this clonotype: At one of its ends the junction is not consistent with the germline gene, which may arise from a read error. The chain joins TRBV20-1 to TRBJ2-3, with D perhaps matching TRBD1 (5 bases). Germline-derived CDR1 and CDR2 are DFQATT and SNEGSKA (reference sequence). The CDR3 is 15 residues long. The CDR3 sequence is CSARVFATVGDMQYF. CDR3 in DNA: TGCAGTGCTAGAGTGTTCGCGACAGTTGGAGATATGCAGTATTTT.

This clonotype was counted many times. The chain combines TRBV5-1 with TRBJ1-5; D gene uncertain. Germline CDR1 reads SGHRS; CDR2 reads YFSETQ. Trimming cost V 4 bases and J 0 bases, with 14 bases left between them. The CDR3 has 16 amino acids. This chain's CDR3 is CASSTPRRFSNQPQHF. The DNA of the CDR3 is TGCGCCAGCAGCACCCCCAGACGGTTTAGCAATCAGCCCCAGCATTTT.

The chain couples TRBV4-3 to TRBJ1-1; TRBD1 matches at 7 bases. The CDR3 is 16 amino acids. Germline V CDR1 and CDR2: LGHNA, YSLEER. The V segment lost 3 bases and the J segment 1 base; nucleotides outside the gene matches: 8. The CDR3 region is CASSHKGGSSNTEAFF. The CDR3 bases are TGCGCCAGCAGCCATAAAGGGGGCAGTTCGAACACTGAAGCTTTCTTT.

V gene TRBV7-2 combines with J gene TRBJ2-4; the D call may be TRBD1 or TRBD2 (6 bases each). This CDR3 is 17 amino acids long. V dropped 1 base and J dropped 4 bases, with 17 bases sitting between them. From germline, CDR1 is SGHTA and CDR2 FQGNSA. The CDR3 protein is CASSLGSSGASKNIQYF. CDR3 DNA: TGTGCCAGCAGCTTAGGGTCGTCGGGGGCATCAAAAAACATTCAGTACTTC.

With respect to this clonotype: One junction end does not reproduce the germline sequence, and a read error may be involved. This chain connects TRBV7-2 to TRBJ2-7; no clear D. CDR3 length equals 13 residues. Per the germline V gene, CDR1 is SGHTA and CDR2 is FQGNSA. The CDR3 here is CASSSSASNEQYF. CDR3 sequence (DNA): TGTGCCAGCAGCTCCTCGGCCTCCAACGAGCAGTACTTC.

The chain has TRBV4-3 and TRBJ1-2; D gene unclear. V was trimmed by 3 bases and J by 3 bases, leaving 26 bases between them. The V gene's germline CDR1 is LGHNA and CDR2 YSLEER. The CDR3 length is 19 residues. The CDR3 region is CASSHLTWSPRAHDYGYTF. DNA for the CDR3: TGCGCCAGCAGCCATTTGACCTGGTCCCCAAGGGCTCATGACTATGGCTACACCTTC.

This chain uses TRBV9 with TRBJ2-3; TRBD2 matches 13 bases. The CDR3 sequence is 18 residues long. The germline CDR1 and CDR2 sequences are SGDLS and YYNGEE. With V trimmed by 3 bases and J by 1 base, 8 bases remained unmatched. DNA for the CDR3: TGTGCCAGCAGCGGGCGACTAGCGGGGGGCCCGGGCACAGATACGCAGTATTTT. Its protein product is CASSGRLAGGPGTDTQYF.

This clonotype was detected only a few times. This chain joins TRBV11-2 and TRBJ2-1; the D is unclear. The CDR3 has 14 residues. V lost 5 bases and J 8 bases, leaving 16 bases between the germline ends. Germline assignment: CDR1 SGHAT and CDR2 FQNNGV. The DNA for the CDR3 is TGTGCCAGCAGCGTAGGGCCCGATGGTGATGAGCAGTTCTTC. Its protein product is CASSVGPDGDEQFF.

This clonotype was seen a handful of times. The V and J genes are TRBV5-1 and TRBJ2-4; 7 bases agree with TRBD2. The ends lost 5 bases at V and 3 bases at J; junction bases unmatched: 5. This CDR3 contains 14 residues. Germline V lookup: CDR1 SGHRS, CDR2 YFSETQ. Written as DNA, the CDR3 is TGCGCCAGCAGAGGGACTACTGTCAAAAACATTCAGTACTTC. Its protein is CASRGTTVKNIQYF. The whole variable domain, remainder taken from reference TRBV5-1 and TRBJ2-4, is KAGVTQTPRYLIKTRGQQVTLSCSPISGHRSVSWYQQTPGQGLQFLFEYFSETQRNKGNFPGRFSGRQFSNSRSEMNVSTLELGDSALYLCASRGTTVKNIQYFGAGTRLSVL.

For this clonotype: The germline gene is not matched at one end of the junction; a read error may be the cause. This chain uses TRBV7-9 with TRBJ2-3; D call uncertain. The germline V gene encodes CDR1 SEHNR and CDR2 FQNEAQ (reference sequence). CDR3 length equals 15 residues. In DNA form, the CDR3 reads TGTGTCAGCAGCTTATACTGGGAAAGCACAGATACGCAGTATTTT. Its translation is CVSSLYWESTDTQYF.

The CDR3 protein is CASSVGGTGAGNTIYF. DNA for the CDR3: TGTGCCAGCAGCGTAGGAGGGACAGGGGCTGGAAACACCATATATTTT. The rearrangement joins TRBV9 to TRBJ1-3; TRBD1 matches 10 bases. J lost 2 bases, V lost 0 bases, and 2 bases had no gene match. Germline lookup yields CDR1 SGDLS and CDR2 YYNGEE. The CDR3 contains 16 residues.

The CDR3 here is CASSLLTGVEAFF. For the CDR3, the DNA is TGTGCCAGCAGTTTATTGACAGGGGTAGAAGCTTTCTTT. This rearrangement joins TRBV27 to TRBJ1-1; TRBD1 aligns across 8 bases. The CDR3 is 13 amino acids. V dropped 1 base and J dropped 8; count of bases not matched to a gene: 3. The germline CDR1 and CDR2 sequences are MNHEY and SMNVEV (reference sequence).

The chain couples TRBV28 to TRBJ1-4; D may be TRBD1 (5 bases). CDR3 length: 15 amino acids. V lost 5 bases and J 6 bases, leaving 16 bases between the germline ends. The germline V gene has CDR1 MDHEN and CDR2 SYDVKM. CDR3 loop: CASSASREGDEKLFF. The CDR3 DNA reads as TGTGCCAGCAGTGCCTCCAGGGAAGGGGATGAAAAACTGTTTTTT.

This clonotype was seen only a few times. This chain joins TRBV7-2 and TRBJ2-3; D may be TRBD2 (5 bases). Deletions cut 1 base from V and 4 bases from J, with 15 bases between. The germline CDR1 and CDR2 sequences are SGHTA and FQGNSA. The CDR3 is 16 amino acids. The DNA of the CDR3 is TGTGCCAGCAGCTTAGGGGTAGCGAGGTTCGCAGATACGCAGTATTTT. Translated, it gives CASSLGVARFADTQYF.

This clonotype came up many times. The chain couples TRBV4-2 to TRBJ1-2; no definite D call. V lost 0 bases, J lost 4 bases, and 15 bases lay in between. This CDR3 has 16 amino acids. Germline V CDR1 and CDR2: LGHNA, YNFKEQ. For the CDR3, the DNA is TGTGCCAGCAGCCAAGATTACGGTAGCCTTTTCTATGGCTACACCTTC. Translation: CASSQDYGSLFYGYTF.

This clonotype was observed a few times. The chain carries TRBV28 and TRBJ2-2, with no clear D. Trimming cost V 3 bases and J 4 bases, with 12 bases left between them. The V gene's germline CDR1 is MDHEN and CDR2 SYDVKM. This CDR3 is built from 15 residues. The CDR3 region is CASSFSGFGTGELFF. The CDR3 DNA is TGTGCCAGCAGTTTCTCTGGCTTCGGCACCGGGGAGCTGTTTTTT.

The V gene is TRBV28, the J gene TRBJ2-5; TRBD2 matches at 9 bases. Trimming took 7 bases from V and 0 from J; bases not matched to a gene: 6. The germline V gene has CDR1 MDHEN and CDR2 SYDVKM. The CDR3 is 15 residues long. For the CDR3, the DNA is TGTGCCAGCACTGGGACTAGCTCGTACCAAGAGACCCAGTACTTC. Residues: CASTGTSSYQETQYF.

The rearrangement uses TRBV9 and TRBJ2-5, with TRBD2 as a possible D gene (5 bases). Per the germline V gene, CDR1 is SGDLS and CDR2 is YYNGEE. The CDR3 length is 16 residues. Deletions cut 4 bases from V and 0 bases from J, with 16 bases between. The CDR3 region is CASSPGESWYQETQYF. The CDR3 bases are TGTGCCAGCAGCCCCGGGGAGTCCTGGTACCAAGAGACCCAGTACTTC.

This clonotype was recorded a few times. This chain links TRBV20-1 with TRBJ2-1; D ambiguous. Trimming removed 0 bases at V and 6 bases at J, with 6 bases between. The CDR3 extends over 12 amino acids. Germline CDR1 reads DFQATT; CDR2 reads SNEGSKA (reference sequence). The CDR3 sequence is CSAREPGNEQFF. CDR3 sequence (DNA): TGCAGTGCTAGAGAGCCAGGCAATGAGCAGTTCTTC.

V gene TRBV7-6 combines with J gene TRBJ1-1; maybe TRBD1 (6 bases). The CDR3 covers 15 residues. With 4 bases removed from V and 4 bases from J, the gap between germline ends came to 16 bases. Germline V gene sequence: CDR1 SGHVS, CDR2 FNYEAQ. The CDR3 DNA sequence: TGTGCCAGCAGCTCGGACAGAACAATGAGCACTGAAGCTTTCTTT. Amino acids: CASSSDRTMSTEAFF.

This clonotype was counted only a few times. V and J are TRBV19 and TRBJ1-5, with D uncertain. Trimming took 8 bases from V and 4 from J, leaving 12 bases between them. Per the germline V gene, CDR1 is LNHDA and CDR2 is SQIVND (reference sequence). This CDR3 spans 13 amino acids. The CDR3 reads CASHAHGNQPQHF. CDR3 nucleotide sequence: TGTGCCAGTCACGCCCATGGGAATCAGCCCCAGCATTTT.

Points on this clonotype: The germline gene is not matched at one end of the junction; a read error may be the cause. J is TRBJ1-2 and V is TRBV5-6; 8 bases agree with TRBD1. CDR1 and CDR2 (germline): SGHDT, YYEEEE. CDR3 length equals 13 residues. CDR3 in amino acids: CASSPGTGQGYTF. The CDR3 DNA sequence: TGTGCCAGCAGCCCTGGGACAGGCCAGGGCTACACTTTC.